The present TCR beta chain was sequenced within a study of T cells in Graves' hyperthyroidism and ophthalmopathy. With 3 bases clipped from V and 7 bases from J, the junction kept 6 bases outside the gene matches. CDR3 length: 13 residues. The germline gives CDR1 DFQATT, CDR2 SNEGSKA (reference sequence). This clonotype was counted ten times or more. As yet, its antigen is unknown. Orbital computed tomography, thyroid ultrasound, serum thyroxine and TRAb, and clinical symptoms together informed the diagnoses. It was RNA transcripts that yielded the amplified TCR beta CDR3 regions. First-round RT-PCR with HTBI primers amplified the TCR CDR3 region. MiXCR was run by TCRdb on the multiplex PCR reads, yielding one entry per CDR3 protein. The sample records 550,000 to 600,000 distinct CDR3 sequences, approximately 15% being singletons. Study-wide points: Expanded thyroid clonotypes (above 0.001) were mostly also found in blood. A median roughly six months before onset, the model predicted ophthalmopathy.

The sequenced material came from blood. The chain couples TRBV20-1 to TRBJ2-5; 9 bases line up with TRBD2. This sequence was found in a woman aged 18-29 years with Graves' ophthalmopathy. DNA for the CDR3: TGCAGTGCTAGCGCGGGAGGGCCGTGGACCCAGTACTTC. As protein: CSASAGGPWTQYF.